This TCR beta chain was captured in a study of monozygotic twins with inflammatory bowel disease (dated by TCRdb to between 2018 and 2020). Broadly, across the study: A total of roughly 28 monozygotic twin pairs were included in the full study, comprising nine German pairs (four IBD-concordant, five IBD-discordant) and 19 IBD-discordant Danish pairs. Disease-associated traits were sought mainly through comparisons between IBD patients and their genetically identical healthy co-twins within discordant pairs. Each individual had, on average, about 151 000 unique TCRalpha sequences and 181 000 unique TCRbeta sequences available for analysis.

The library was obtained by 5' RACE. For each TCR library, about 4,000 ng of total RNA was used. For each sample, cDNA was synthesized in eight separate reactions using SMARTScribe reverse transcriptase. During cDNA synthesis, template switching was used to introduce unique molecular identifiers that contained a 6-nucleotide sample barcode. TCRalpha and TCRbeta cDNA was amplified in two nested PCRs of 16 and 9 cycles, and bead purification was carried out after each PCR. Before amplification, the cDNA was treated with uracil DNA-glycosylase and purified using the QIAquick PCR purification kit. The second PCR added Illumina TruSeq-compatible adapters along with sample-specific barcodes. TapeStation and Qubit were used to check library quality and concentration, and approximately 5 ng of each library went into the pool. Sequencing of the pooled libraries was done on an Illumina HiSeq2500 single-index Rapid Run using custom sequencing primers and 2 x 100 bp reads. Regarding the original processing steps: MiGEC version 1.2.6 was used for UMI-based consensus assembly, which corrected PCR and sequencing errors. MiXCR version 2.1.1 handled V(D)J alignment, clonotype assembly and CDR3 extraction. Gene usage, clonotype sharing and MAIT/NKT TCR abundance were normalised by analysing the top 1000, 10 000 and 20 000 clonotypes per sample. Diversity was computed as the inverse Simpson index with the vegan R package after downsampling to 27 000 UMIs. Paired Mann-Whitney U tests were applied to discordant twin pairs, with Benjamini-Hochberg correction for multiple testing. With the reads reprocessed by TCRdb, a single entry stands for each CDR3 protein sequence and no DNA is reported. These V and J calls are TCRdb output, not the study's own analysis. The record for this sample contains about 330,000 distinct CDR3 sequences. Clones ranked in the top ten supply approximately 2% of the sample.

The germline V gene yields SGHVS for CDR1 and FNYEAQ for CDR2. The CDR3 runs 15 residues from the cysteine to the phenylalanine. No DNA appears here. An approximately 2.3 ml peripheral blood sample was drawn into PAXgene tubes per donor and stored at -80°C. Without any T cell sorting, total RNA was extracted from whole blood using the PAXgene blood miRNA kit on an automated QIAcube. Deep TCRalpha and TCRbeta repertoire profiling with unique molecular barcoding was performed on peripheral blood of monozygotic twin pairs concordant or discordant for inflammatory bowel disease. Smoking habits were recorded for all twin pairs, with individuals classified as current, former or never smokers. Results the study describes overall, beyond this receptor: No single strong signal or clonotype linked to IBD turned up in the results, so the idea that one exists was not supported. Repertoire similarity did not differ between concordant and discordant twins, possibly due to limited statistical power. Distinction between different T cell subtypes could not be achieved in the analysis. Measured by the inverse Simpson index, TCRbeta repertoire diversity was lower in IBD patients than in their healthy co-twins. Background noise and inter-individual variability may have been introduced into the repertoires by the differing immunosuppressive treatments among patients. Compared with healthy twins, IBD patients had fewer clonotypes in common with other individuals, a difference most pronounced in patients showing signs of disease activity.

For this clonotype: The target of this receptor is not known.

Sequencing input: blood. The chain is made from TRBV7-6 and TRBJ2-5; without DNA, the TCRdb call of TRBD1 cannot be checked. The sequence was obtained from a human donor with ulcerative colitis or Crohn's disease, or a healthy co-twin of an affected twin (not recorded which). This receptor carries the CDR3 CASRQEPGFQETQYF.